This T cell receptor (beta chain) was profiled in a study of metastatic and nonmetastatic thyroid tumors. Across the study: Across blood and tumor or nodule tissue, repertoires from malignant and benign thyroid patients were compared with one another. Notes on the study in general: The reported finding was significantly higher TCR beta diversity in malignant thyroid tumors relative to benign nodules, in blood and tumor.

About this clone itself: The antigen is not known.

Patients underwent thyroid surgery, and none had received any treatment before it. TCRdb re-called clones via MiXCR from the PCR reads. Of 21,000 or so clones in the sample, about 25% were seen once. The V gene's germline CDR1 is MNHEY and CDR2 SVGEGT. This CDR3 comprises 14 residues. Deletions cut 6 bases from V and 4 bases from J, with 13 bases between. This receptor was taken from a female donor with papillary thyroid cancer or a benign thyroid nodule (not recorded which). Some clones in this sample may be carry-over from other donors' samples. Sequencing was done on a sample of tumor tissue. This rearrangement joins TRBV6-2 or TRBV6-3 to TRBJ1-5; D unclear. The chain's CDR3 is CASRRELGNQPQHF. The CDR3 DNA is TGTGCCAGCAGAAGGGAGCTTGGAAATCAGCCCCAGCATTTT.